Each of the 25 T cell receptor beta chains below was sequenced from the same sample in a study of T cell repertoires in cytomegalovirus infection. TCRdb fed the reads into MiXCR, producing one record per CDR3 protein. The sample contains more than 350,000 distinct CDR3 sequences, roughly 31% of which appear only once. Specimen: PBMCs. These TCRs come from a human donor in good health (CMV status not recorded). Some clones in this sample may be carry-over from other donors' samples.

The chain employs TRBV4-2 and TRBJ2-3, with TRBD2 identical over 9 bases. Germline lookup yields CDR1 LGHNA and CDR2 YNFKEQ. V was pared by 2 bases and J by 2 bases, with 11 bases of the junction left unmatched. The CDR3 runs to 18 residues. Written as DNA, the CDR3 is TGTGCCAGCAGCCAACATACCGGGTCTAGCGGGACCACAGATACGCAGTATTTT. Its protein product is CASSQHTGSSGTTDTQYF.

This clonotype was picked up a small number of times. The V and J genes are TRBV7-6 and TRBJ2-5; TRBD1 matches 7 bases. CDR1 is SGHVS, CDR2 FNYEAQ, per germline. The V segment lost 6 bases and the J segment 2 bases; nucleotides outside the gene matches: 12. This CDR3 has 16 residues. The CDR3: CASSRTGAINQETQYF. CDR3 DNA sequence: TGTGCCAGCAGTCGAACAGGGGCTATCAATCAAGAGACCCAGTACTTC.

The CDR3 loop is CASSATGGSSDPQYF. The DNA for the CDR3 is TGTGCCAGCAGTGCAACAGGCGGGTCGTCGGATCCGCAGTATTTT. J is TRBJ2-3 and V is TRBV2; D tentatively reads TRBD1 or TRBD2 (5 bases each). This CDR3 contains 15 residues. Germline CDR1 reads SNHLY; CDR2 reads FYNNEI. Trimming shortened V by 4 bases and J by 10 bases, and 21 bases separated the two germline ends.

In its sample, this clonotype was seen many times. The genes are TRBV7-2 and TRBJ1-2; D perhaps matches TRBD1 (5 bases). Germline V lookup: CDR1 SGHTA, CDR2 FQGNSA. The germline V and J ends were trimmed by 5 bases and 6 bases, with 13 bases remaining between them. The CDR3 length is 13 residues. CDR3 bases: TGTGCCAGCAGCGTTCAGGGCAGAGATGGCTACACCTTC. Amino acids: CASSVQGRDGYTF.

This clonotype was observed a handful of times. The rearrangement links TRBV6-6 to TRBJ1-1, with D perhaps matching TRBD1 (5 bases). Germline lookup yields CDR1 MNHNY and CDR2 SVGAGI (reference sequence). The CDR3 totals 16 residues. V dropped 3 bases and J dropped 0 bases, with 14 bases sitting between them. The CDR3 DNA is TGTGCCAGCAGTTATCAGGGAGGCAGACTGAACACTGAAGCTTTCTTT. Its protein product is CASSYQGGRLNTEAFF.

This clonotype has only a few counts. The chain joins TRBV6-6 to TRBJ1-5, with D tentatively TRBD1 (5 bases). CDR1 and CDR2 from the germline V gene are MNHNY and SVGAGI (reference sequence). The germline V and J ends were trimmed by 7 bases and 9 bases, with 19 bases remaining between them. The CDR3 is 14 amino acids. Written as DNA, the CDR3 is TGTGCCAGCAAAAAGGGGCAGATACCTGGGCCCCAGCATTTT. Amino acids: CASKKGQIPGPQHF.

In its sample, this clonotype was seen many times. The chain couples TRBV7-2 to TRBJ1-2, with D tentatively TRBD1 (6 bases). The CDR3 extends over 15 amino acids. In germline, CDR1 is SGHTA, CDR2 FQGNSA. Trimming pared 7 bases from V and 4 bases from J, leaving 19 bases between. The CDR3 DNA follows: TGTGCCAGCACCCTTCGTCCAGGGGCGGGCTATGGCTACACCTTC. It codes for CASTLRPGAGYGYTF. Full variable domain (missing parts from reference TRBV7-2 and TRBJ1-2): GAGVSQSPSNKVTEKGKDVELRCDPISGHTALYWYRQSLGQGLEFLIYFQGNSAPDKSGLPSDRFSAERTGGSVSTLTIQRTQQEDSAVYLCASTLRPGAGYGYTFGSGTRLTVV.

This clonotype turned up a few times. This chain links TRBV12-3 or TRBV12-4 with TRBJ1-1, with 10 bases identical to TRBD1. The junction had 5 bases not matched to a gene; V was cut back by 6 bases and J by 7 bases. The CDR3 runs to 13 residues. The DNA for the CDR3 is TGTGCCAGCAGCCTCGGACAGGGGGGTGAAGCTTTCTTT. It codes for CASSLGQGGEAFF.

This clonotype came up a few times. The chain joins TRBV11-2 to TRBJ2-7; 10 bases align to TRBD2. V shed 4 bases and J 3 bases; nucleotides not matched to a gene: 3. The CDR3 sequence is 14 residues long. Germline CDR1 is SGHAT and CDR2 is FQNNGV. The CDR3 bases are TGTGCCAGCAGCTCTCTAGCGGGGGTCTACGAGCAGTACTTC. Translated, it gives CASSSLAGVYEQYF.

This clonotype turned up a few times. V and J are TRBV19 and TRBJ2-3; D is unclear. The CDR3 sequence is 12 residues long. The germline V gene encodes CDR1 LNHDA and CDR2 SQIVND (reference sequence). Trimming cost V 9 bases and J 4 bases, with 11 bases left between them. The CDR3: CASSQYPDTQYF. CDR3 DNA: TGTGCCAGCTCGCAGTACCCAGATACGCAGTATTTT.

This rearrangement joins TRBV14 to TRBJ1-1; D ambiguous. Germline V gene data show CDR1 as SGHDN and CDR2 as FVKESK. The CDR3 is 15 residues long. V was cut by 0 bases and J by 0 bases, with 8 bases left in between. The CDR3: CASSQDWGVNTEAFF. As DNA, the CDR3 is TGTGCCAGCAGCCAAGACTGGGGAGTGAACACTGAAGCTTTCTTT.

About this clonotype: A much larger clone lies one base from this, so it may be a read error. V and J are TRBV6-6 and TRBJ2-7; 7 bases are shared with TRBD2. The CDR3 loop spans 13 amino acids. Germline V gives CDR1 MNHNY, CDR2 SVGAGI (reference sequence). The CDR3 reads CARSPGLSYEQYF. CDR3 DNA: TGTGCCCGCAGCCCGGGACTATCCTACGAGCAGTACTTC.

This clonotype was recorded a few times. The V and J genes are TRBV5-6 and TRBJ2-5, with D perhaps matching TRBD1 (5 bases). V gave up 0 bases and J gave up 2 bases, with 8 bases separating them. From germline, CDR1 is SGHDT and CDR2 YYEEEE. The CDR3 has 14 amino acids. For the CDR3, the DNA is TGTGCCAGCAGCTTGGAGGGGCCACAAGAGACCCAGTACTTC. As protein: CASSLEGPQETQYF.

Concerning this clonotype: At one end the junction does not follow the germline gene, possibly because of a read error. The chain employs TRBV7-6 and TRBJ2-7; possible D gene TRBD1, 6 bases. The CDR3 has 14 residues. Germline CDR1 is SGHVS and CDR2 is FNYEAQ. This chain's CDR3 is CASRTDRFSYEKYF. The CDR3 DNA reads TGTGCAAGCAGAACCGACAGGTTTTCCTACGAGAAGTACTTC.

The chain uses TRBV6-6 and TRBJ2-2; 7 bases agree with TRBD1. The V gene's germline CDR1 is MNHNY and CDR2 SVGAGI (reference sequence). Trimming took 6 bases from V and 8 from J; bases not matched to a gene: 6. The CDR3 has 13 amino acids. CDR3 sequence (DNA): TGTGCCAGCAGCCTACAGGGGTGGGGGGAGCTGTTTTTT. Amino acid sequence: CASSLQGWGELFF.

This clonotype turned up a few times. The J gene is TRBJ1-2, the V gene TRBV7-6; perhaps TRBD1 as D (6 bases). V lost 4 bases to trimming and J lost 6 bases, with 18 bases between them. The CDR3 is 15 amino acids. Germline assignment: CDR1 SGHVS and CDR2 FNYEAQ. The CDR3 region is CASSSGGGAIDGYTF. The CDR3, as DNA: TGTGCCAGCAGCTCGGGAGGGGGGGCCATTGATGGCTACACCTTC. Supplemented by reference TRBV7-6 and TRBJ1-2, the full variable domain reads GAGVSQSPRYKVTKRGQDVALRCDPISGHVSLYWYRQALGQGPEFLTYFNYEAQQDKSGLPNDRFSAERPEGSISTLTIQRTEQRDSAMYRCASSSGGGAIDGYTFGSGTRLTVV.

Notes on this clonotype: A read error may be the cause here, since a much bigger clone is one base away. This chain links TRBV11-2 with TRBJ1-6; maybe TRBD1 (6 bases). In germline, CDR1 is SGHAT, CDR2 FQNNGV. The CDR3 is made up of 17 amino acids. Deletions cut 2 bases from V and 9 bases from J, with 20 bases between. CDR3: CASSLKRDRGRISPLHF. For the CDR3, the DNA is TGTGCCAGCAGCTTAAAAAGGGATAGGGGGAGGATTTCACCCCTCCACTTT.

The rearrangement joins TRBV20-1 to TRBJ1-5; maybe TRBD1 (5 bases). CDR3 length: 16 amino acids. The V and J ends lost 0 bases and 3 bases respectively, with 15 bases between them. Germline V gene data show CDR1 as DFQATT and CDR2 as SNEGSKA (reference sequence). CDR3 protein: CSARDRQGRINQPQHF. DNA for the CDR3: TGCAGTGCTAGAGATCGGCAGGGCCGGATCAATCAGCCCCAGCATTTT.

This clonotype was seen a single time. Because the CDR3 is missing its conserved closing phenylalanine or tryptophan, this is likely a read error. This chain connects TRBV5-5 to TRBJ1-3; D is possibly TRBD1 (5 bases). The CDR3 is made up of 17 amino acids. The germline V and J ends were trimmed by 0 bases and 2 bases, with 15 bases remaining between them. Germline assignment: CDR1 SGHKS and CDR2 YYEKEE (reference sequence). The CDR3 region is CASSLVGTGGPGNTIYC. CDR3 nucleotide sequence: TGTGCCAGCAGCTTGGTTGGCACAGGTGGCCCTGGAAACACCATATATTGT.

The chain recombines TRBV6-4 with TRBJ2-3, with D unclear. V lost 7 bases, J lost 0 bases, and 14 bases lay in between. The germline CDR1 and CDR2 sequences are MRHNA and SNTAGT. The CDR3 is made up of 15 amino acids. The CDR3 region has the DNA TGTGCCAGCAAAAAAGGGATCGATAGCACAGATACGCAGTATTTT. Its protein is CASKKGIDSTDTQYF.

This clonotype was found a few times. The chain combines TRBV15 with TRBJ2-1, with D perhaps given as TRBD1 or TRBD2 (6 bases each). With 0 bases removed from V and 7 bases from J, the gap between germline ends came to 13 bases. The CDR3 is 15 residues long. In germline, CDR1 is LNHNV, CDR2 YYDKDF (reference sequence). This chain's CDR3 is CATSRDPGAGNEQFF. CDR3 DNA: TGTGCCACCAGCAGAGATCCGGGGGCGGGAAATGAGCAGTTCTTC. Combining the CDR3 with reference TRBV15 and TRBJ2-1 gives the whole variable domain DAMVIQNPRYQVTQFGKPVTLSCSQTLNHNVMYWYQQKSSQAPKLLFHYYDKDFNNEADTPDNFQSRRPNTSFCFLDIRSPGLGDTAMYLCATSRDPGAGNEQFFGPGTRLTVL.

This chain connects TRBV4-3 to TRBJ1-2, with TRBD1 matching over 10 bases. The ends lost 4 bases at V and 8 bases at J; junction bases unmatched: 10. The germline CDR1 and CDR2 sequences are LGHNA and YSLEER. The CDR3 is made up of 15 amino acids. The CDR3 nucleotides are TGCGCCAGCAGCCTTAACGACAGGGGGCTTAACGGCTACACCTTC. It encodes CASSLNDRGLNGYTF.

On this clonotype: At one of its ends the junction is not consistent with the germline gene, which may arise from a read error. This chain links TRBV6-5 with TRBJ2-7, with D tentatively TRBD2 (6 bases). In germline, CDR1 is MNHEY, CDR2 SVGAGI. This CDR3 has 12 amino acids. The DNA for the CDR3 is TGTGCAAGCATTGGTTCTCAAGCGGGTATGTACTTC. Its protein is CASIGSQAGMYF.

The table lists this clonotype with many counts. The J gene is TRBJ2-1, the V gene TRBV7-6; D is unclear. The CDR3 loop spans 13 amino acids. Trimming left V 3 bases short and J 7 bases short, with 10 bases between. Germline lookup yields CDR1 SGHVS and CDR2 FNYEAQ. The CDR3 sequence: CASSFRLWNEQFF. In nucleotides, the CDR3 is TGTGCCAGCAGCTTCCGACTGTGGAATGAGCAGTTCTTC.

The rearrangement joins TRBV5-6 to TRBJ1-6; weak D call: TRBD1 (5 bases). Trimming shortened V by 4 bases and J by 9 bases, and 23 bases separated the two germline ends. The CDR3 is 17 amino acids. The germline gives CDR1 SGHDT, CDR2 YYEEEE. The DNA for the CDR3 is TGTGCCAGCAGCCGACGTCGTCTGGGGGTGCCGAGTTCACCCCTCCACTTT. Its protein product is CASSRRRLGVPSSPLHF.